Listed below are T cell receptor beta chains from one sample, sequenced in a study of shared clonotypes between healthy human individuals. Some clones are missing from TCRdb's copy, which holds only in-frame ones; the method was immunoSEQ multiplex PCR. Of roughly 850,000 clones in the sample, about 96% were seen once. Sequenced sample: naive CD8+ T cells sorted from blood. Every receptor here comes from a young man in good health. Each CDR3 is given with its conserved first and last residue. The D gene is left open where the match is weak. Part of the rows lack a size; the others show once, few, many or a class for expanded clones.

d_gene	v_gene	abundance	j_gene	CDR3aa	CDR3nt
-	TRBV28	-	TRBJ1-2	CASSPTGLFYGYTF	TGTGCCAGCAGTCCGACGGGACTGTTCTATGGCTACACCTTC
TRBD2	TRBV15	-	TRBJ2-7	CATSSNPGLAGSEQYF	TGTGCCACCAGCAGTAACCCGGGACTAGCGGGTAGCGAGCAGTACTTC
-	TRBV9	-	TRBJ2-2	CASSVAHDTLGVGTNTGELFF	TGTGCCAGCAGCGTAGCACACGATACGTTGGGGGTGGGAACGAACACCGGGGAGCTGTTTTTT
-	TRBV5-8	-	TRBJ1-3	CACPSGEDLNTIYF	TGTGCCTGTCCGTCCGGGGAAGATTTAAACACCATATATTTT
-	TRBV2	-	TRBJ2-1	CASSNTLVNEQFF	TGTGCCAGCAGCAACACCCTAGTCAATGAGCAGTTCTTC
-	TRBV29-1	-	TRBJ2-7	CSVEDNSGGAYEQYF	TGCAGCGTTGAAGATAATAGCGGAGGGGCCTACGAGCAGTACTTC
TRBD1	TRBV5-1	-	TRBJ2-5	CASSLIQGVIDETQYF	TGCGCCAGCAGCTTGATACAGGGGGTAATCGACGAGACCCAGTACTTC
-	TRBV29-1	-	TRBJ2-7	CSVFIREYEQYF	TGCAGCGTTTTTATTAGGGAGTACGAGCAGTACTTC
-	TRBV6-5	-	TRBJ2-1	CASSPDPSSYNEQFF	TGTGCCAGCAGCCCAGACCCGAGCTCCTACAATGAGCAGTTCTTC
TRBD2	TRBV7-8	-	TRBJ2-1	CASSLATSGSGEQFF	TGTGCCAGCAGCTTAGCGACTAGCGGGAGTGGTGAGCAGTTCTTC
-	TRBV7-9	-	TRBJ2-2	CASSLGYGELFF	TGTGCCAGCAGCTTAGGGTACGGGGAGCTGTTTTTT
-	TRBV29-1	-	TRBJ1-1	CSVGTEAFF	TGCAGCGTAGGGACTGAAGCTTTCTTT
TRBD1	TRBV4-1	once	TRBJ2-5	CASSQDRGLETQYF	TGCGCCAGCAGCCAAGACAGGGGGCTAGAGACCCAGTACTTC
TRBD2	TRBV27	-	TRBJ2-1	CASSHLGGSSYNEQFF	TGTGCCAGCAGTCACCTCGGCGGGAGCTCCTACAATGAGCAGTTCTTC
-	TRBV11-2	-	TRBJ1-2	CASSLYEEGGYGYTF	TGTGCCAGCAGCCTATATGAGGAAGGGGGCTATGGCTACACCTTC
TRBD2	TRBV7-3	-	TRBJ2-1	CASSSYGGNEQFF	TGTGCCAGCAGCTCCTACGGGGGGAATGAGCAGTTCTTC
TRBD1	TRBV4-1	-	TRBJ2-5	CASSLRDRGGETQYF	TGCGCCAGCAGCCTCCGGGACAGGGGGGGGGAGACCCAGTACTTC
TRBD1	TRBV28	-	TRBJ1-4	CASSFGQEGYEKLFF	TGTGCCAGCAGTTTTGGACAGGAGGGATATGAAAAACTGTTTTTT
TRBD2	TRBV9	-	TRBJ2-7	CASSPTGGGDEQYF	TGTGCCAGCAGCCCCACGGGGGGAGGGGACGAGCAGTACTTC
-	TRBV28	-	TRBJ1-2	CASNPTGNLLYGYTF	TGTGCCAGCAACCCCACGGGAAACCTTCTCTATGGCTACACCTTC
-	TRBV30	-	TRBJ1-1	CAWSTGTDTEAFF	TGTGCCTGGAGTACAGGGACCGACACTGAAGCTTTCTTT
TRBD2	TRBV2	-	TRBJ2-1	CASSGGQGLAGGREQFF	TGTGCCAGCAGTGGAGGTCAGGGTCTAGCGGGAGGCAGGGAGCAGTTCTTC
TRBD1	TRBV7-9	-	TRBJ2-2	CASSLTDRGVAGELFF	TGTGCCAGCAGCTTAACGGACAGGGGTGTCGCCGGGGAGCTGTTTTTT
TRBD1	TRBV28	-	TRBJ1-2	CASSPGTGAYGYTF	TGTGCGAGTTCTCCTGGGACAGGGGCCTATGGCTACACCTTC
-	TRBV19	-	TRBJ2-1	CASSPTAGSGNNEQFF	TGTGCCAGTAGCCCCACCGCGGGGTCGGGAAACAATGAGCAGTTCTTC
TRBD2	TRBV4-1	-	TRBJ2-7	CASSPILTSGTRDEQYF	TGCGCCAGCAGCCCAATCCTCACTAGCGGGACTAGAGACGAGCAGTACTTC
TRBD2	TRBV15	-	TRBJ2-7	CATSPYLGTRGEQYF	TGTGCCACCAGCCCTTACTTAGGGACTAGGGGCGAGCAGTACTTC
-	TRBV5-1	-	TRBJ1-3	CASSSRDSSGNTIYF	TGCGCCAGCAGCTCCAGGGATAGCTCTGGAAACACCATATATTTT
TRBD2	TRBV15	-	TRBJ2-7	CATSERTSGTYEQYF	TGTGCCACCAGCGAACGGACTAGCGGAACCTACGAGCAGTACTTC
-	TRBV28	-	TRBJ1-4	CASSLYGIRATDEKLFF	TGTGCCAGCAGTTTATACGGTATCAGGGCGACAGATGAAAAACTGTTTTTT
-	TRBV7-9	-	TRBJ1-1	CASSLGYRTEAFF	TGTGCCAGCAGCTTAGGTTATCGCACTGAAGCTTTCTTT
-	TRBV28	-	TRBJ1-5	CANSDSDSNQPQHF	TGTGCCAATTCAGATTCCGATAGCAATCAGCCCCAGCATTTT
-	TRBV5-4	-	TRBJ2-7	CASSRSGGQFDEQYF	TGTGCCAGCAGCCGGTCGGGGGGACAATTCGACGAGCAGTACTTC
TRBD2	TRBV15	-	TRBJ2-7	CATSRDRGDEQYF	TGTGCCACCAGCAGAGACCGGGGGGACGAGCAGTACTTC
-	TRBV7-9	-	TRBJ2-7	CASSKTPYEQYF	TGTGCCAGCAGCAAAACACCCTACGAGCAGTACTTC
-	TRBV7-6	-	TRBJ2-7	CASSLLLGGYEQYF	TGTGCCAGCAGCTTATTGTTAGGTGGTTACGAGCAGTACTTC
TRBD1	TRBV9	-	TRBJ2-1	CASSDRTGSNEQFF	TGTGCCAGCAGCGATCGGACAGGGTCGAATGAGCAGTTCTTC
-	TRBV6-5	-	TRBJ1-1	CASRAAINTEAFF	TGTGCCAGCAGGGCCGCAATAAACACTGAAGCTTTCTTT
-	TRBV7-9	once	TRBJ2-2	CASSLGAAYTGELFF	TGTGCCAGCAGCTTAGGAGCAGCGTACACCGGGGAGCTGTTTTTT
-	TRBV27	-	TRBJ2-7	CASRKQVASYEQYF	TGTGCCAGCAGGAAACAGGTAGCCTCCTACGAGCAGTACTTC
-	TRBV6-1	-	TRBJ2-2	CASSEGVAGELFF	TGTGCCAGCAGTGAAGGGGTAGCCGGGGAGCTGTTTTTT
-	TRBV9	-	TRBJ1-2	CASSGGDYGYTF	TGTGCCAGCAGCGGGGGTGACTATGGCTACACCTTC
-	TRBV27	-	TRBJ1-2	CASRRVGTGYTF	TGTGCCAGCAGGCGTGTGGGTACTGGCTACACCTTC
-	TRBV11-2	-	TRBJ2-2	CATSEPGELFF	TGTGCCACCTCAGAGCCCGGGGAGCTGTTTTTT
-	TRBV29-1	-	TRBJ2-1	CSVEDQKGVNEQFF	TGCAGCGTTGAAGATCAAAAAGGGGTCAATGAGCAGTTCTTC
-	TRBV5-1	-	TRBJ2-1	CASSLAFSGYNEQFF	TGCGCCAGCAGCTTGGCCTTTTCCGGTTACAATGAGCAGTTCTTC
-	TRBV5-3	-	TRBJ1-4	CARSYNPSTNEKLFF	TGTGCCAGAAGCTACAACCCATCAACTAATGAAAAACTGTTTTTT
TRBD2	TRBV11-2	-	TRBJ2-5	CASNQGLAGEETQYF	TGTGCCAGCAACCAGGGACTAGCGGGAGAAGAGACCCAGTACTTC
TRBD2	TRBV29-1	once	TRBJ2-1	CSARTSPDEQFF	TGCAGCGCTCGGACTAGTCCGGATGAGCAGTTCTTC
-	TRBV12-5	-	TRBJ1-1	CASGLSTGSGTEAFF	TGTGCTAGTGGTTTGTCCACAGGGTCGGGTACTGAAGCTTTCTTT
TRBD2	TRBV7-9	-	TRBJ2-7	CASSSPRLAGVTPYEQYF	TGTGCCAGCAGCTCCCCGAGACTAGCGGGAGTTACCCCCTACGAGCAGTACTTC
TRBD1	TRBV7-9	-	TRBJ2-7	CASSTETGGYEQYF	TGTGCCAGCAGCACTGAGACAGGGGGGTACGAGCAGTACTTC
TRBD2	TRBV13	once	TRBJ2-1	CASSVGLAGGYNEQFF	TGTGCCAGCAGCGTGGGACTAGCGGGAGGGTACAATGAGCAGTTCTTC
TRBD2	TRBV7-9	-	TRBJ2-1	CASSLEEGLAGYNEQFF	TGTGCCAGCAGCTTAGAGGAGGGACTAGCGGGTTACAATGAGCAGTTCTTC
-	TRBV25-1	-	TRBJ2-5	CASSEGPLETQYF	TGTGCCAGCAGTGAGGGACCACTGGAGACCCAGTACTTC
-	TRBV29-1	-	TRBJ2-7	CSVESTGDSGMYEQYF	TGCAGCGTTGAATCTACAGGGGACAGCGGGATGTACGAGCAGTACTTC
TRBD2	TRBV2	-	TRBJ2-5	CASEAGGVTETQYF	TGTGCCAGTGAGGCGGGAGGCGTGACGGAGACCCAGTACTTC
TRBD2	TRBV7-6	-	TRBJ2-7	CASSLLSAGVNEQYF	TGTGCCAGCAGCCTCCTCTCGGCGGGAGTGAACGAGCAGTACTTC
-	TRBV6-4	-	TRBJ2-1	CASSDEGYSHEQFF	TGTGCCAGCAGTGACGAGGGTTATTCGCATGAGCAGTTCTTC
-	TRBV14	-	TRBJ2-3	CASSSPTDTQYF	TGTGCCAGCAGCTCTCCCACAGATACGCAGTATTTT